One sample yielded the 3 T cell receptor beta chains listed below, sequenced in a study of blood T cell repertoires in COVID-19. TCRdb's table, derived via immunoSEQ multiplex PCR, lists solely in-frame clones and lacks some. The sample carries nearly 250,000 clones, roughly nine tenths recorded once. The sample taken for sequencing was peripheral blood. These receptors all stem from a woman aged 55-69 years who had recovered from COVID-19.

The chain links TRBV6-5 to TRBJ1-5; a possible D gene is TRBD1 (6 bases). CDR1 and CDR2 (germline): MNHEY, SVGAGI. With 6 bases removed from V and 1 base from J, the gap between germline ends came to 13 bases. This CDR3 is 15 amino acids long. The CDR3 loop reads CASRLKGESNQPQHF. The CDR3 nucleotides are TGTGCCAGCAGATTAAAGGGGGAGAGCAATCAGCCCCAGCATTTT.

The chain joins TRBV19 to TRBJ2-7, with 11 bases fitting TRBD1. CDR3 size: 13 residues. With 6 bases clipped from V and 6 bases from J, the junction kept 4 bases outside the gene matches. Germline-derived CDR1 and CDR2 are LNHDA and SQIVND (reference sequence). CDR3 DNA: TGTGCCAGTAGCTCCGGGACAGGGGGCGAGCAGTACTTC. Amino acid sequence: CASSSGTGGEQYF.

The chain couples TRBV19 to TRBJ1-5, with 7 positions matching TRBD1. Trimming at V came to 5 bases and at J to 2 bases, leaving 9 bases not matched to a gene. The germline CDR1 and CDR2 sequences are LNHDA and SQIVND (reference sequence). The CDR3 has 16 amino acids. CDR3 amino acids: CASSRAGGEGNQPQHF. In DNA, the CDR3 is TGTGCCAGTAGTCGGGCAGGGGGTGAAGGCAATCAGCCCCAGCATTTT.